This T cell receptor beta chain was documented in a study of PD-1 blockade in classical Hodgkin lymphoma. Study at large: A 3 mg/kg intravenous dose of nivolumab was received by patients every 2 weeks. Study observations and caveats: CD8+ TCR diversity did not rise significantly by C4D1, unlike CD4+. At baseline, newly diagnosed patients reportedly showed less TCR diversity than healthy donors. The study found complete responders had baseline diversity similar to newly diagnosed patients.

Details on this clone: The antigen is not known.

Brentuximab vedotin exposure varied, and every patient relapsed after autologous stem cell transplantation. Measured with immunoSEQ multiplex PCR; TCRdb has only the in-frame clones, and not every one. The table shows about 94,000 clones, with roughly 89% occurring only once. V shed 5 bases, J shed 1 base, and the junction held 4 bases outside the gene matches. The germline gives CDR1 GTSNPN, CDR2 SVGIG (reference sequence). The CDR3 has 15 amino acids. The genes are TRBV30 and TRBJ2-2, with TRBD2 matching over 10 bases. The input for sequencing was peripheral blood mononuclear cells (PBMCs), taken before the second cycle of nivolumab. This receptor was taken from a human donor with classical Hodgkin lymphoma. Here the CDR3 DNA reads TGTGCCTGGCTGGGACTAGCGATGAACACCGGGGAGCTGTTTTTT. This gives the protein CAWLGLAMNTGELFF.